Shown below are 19 T cell receptor beta chains from a single sample sequenced in a study of shared clonotypes between healthy human individuals. Method: immunoSEQ multiplex PCR; TCRdb's copy keeps in-frame clones and lacks some. This sample has approximately 1.5 million clones, with roughly 98% found just once. Sequenced input: naive CD4+ T cells sorted from blood. The subset: CD45RA+ positively selected. Every receptor here comes from a man aged 25-40 years in good health.

CDR3 sequence: CASSLAGQGAVAQYF. The CDR3 region has the DNA TGTGCCAGCAGCTTGGCCGGACAGGGGGCGGTTGCGCAGTACTTC. This chain connects TRBV5-6 to TRBJ2-7; 11 bases fit TRBD1. V shed 0 bases and J 9 bases; nucleotides not matched to a gene: 8. This CDR3 spans 15 amino acids. The germline CDR1 and CDR2 sequences are SGHDT and YYEEEE.

CDR3: CASSQRQEQFF. In DNA form, the CDR3 reads TGTGCCAGCAGCCAAAGACAGGAGCAGTTCTTC. The rearrangement joins TRBV6-5 to TRBJ2-1, with D possibly TRBD1 on 5 matching bases. The CDR3 runs 11 residues. Trimming pared 6 bases from V and 10 bases from J, leaving 10 bases between. In germline, CDR1 is MNHEY, CDR2 SVGAGI.

V usage is TRBV18 and J usage is TRBJ2-1; TRBD2 aligns across 7 bases. V dropped 3 bases and J dropped 0; count of bases not matched to a gene: 14. The CDR3 is 19 residues long. The germline V gene has CDR1 KGHSH and CDR2 LQKENI. CDR3 DNA: TGTGCCAGCTCACCCTCATCCACCGCGGGGGACCCCTCCTACAATGAGCAGTTCTTC. Protein sequence: CASSPSSTAGDPSYNEQFF.

The CDR3 sequence: CASSVTSATDTQYF. In nucleotides, the CDR3 is TGTGCCAGCAGCGTGACTAGCGCCACAGATACGCAGTATTTT. The chain carries TRBV2 and TRBJ2-3; 8 nucleotides line up with TRBD2. The CDR3 has 14 amino acids. The ends lost 6 bases at V and 2 bases at J; junction bases unmatched: 4. Germline lookup yields CDR1 SNHLY and CDR2 FYNNEI.

This rearrangement joins TRBV12-5 to TRBJ1-4, with TRBD1 matching over 10 bases. J lost 5 bases, V lost 0 bases, and 9 bases had no gene match. Germline V gene sequence: CDR1 LGHNT, CDR2 FRNRAP. The CDR3 consists of 18 residues. The CDR3: CASGLVRQGARVNEKLFF. CDR3 nucleotides: TGTGCTAGTGGTTTGGTCAGACAGGGGGCGCGGGTAAATGAAAAACTGTTTTTT.

The V gene is TRBV15, the J gene TRBJ2-3; 7 nucleotides align to TRBD2. With 2 bases clipped from V and 4 bases from J, the junction kept 15 bases outside the gene matches. Germline-derived CDR1 and CDR2 are LNHNV and YYDKDF (reference sequence). This CDR3 has 18 amino acids. In nucleotides, the CDR3 is TGTGCCACCAGCAGAACGAGACAGACTAGCTCCAATGCAGATACGCAGTATTTT. Translation: CATSRTRQTSSNADTQYF.

This rearrangement joins TRBV23-1 to TRBJ1-2; the D gene is possibly TRBD1 (5 bases). TRBV23-1 is given ORF status, its function remaining uncertain. V dropped 8 bases and J dropped 6 bases, with 22 bases sitting between them. The CDR3 sequence is 15 residues long. CDR3 amino acids: CASYHQRGDPDGYTF. CDR3 coding DNA: TGCGCCAGCTATCACCAGCGCGGGGACCCCGATGGCTACACCTTC.

Written as DNA, the CDR3 is TGTGCCACCAGCAGAGAACCAGGGGGATCAGAGACCCAGTACTTC. Protein: CATSREPGGSETQYF. The V call is TRBV15, the J call TRBJ2-5; 7 bases line up with TRBD1. This CDR3 region has 15 residues. V lost 0 bases, J lost 4 bases, and 5 bases stayed unmatched. Germline V CDR1 and CDR2: LNHNV, YYDKDF (reference sequence).

J is TRBJ2-7 and V is TRBV18; no clear D gene. Germline CDR1 is KGHSH and CDR2 is LQKENI. V was pared by 2 bases and J by 2 bases, with 7 bases between. This CDR3 has 13 amino acids. CDR3 in DNA: TGTGCCAGCTCACCATCAGCCACCTACGAGCAGTACTTC. Encoded protein: CASSPSATYEQYF.

This clone was detected only once. The chain joins TRBV7-2 to TRBJ2-3; possibly TRBD1 for D (6 bases). This CDR3 region has 12 residues. Germline V CDR1 and CDR2: SGHTA, FQGNSA. Deletions cut 5 bases from V and 6 bases from J, with 9 bases between. CDR3 sequence (DNA): TGTGCCAGCAGCGCAACAGGGGATACGCAGTATTTT. It yields the protein CASSATGDTQYF.

The V call is TRBV7-9, the J call TRBJ2-3; weak D call: TRBD2 (6 bases). Trimming left V 5 bases short and J 0 bases short, with 15 bases between. The CDR3 is 16 amino acids. Germline assignment: CDR1 SEHNR and CDR2 FQNEAQ (reference sequence). In DNA, the CDR3 is TGTGCCAGCAGCCCTCCAGGCGGGGCTAGCACAGATACGCAGTATTTT. Amino acids: CASSPPGGASTDTQYF. The whole variable domain, filled in from reference TRBV7-9 and TRBJ2-3, reads DTGVSQNPRHKITKRGQNVTFRCDPISEHNRLYWYRQTLGQGPEFLTYFQNEAQLEKSRLLSDRFSAERPKGSFSTLEIQRTEQGDSAMYLCASSPPGGASTDTQYFGPGTRLTVL.

This chain links TRBV19 with TRBJ2-1, with 9 bases lining up with TRBD1. Germline assignment: CDR1 LNHDA and CDR2 SQIVND (reference sequence). The CDR3 runs to 16 residues. V trimming: 3 bases; J trimming: 6 bases; junction bases outside the gene matches: 9. CDR3 sequence: CASSISPGQGSNEQFF. CDR3 DNA sequence: TGTGCCAGTAGTATCTCACCGGGACAGGGATCCAATGAGCAGTTCTTC.

The chain carries TRBV7-7 and TRBJ2-2, with a tentative D call TRBD1 (6 bases). The V and J ends lost 5 bases and 2 bases respectively, with 12 bases between them. Per the germline V gene, CDR1 is SSHAT and CDR2 is FNYEAQ (reference sequence). CDR3 length: 15 residues. As DNA, the CDR3 is TGTGCCAGCAGCGCTACAGGGTTTAACACCGGGGAGCTGTTTTTT. Translation gives CASSATGFNTGELFF. The full variable domain, rest sourced from reference TRBV7-7 and TRBJ2-2, is GAGVSQSPRYKVTKRGQDVTLRCDPISSHATLYWYQQALGQGPEFLTYFNYEAQPDKSGLPSDRFSAERPEGSISTLTIQRTEQRDSAMYRCASSATGFNTGELFFGEGSRLTVL.

The chain couples TRBV19 to TRBJ1-5; maybe TRBD1 (5 bases). The V gene's germline CDR1 is LNHDA and CDR2 SQIVND (reference sequence). This CDR3 has 17 amino acids. V lost 5 bases and J 1 base, leaving 18 bases between the germline ends. The CDR3: CASSGDLLRGSNQPQHF. The CDR3, as DNA: TGTGCCAGTAGTGGGGACCTTCTCCGGGGGAGCAATCAGCCCCAGCATTTT.

This clone was seen a single time. The chain uses TRBV2 and TRBJ1-1; no reliable D call. Trimming cost V 2 bases and J 0 bases, with 4 bases left between them. This CDR3 region has 13 residues. Germline assignment: CDR1 SNHLY and CDR2 FYNNEI. The CDR3 loop reads CASSERVNTEAFF. The CDR3 DNA sequence: TGTGCCAGCAGTGAACGGGTGAACACTGAAGCTTTCTTT.

This clone was picked up one time. This chain joins TRBV10-3 and TRBJ2-1; D remains unclear. The germline gives CDR1 ENHRY, CDR2 SYGVKD. The CDR3 totals 11 residues. V lost 7 bases and J 6 bases, leaving 7 bases between the germline ends. CDR3 DNA: TGTGCCATCAAGTGGGTCAATGAGCAGTTCTTC. It specifies CAIKWVNEQFF.

The rearrangement uses TRBV5-4 and TRBJ2-3; TRBD2 agrees at 8 bases. V shed 4 bases and J 4 bases; nucleotides not matched to a gene: 11. Germline loops: CDR1 SGHNT, CDR2 YYREEE (reference sequence). The CDR3 is 16 residues long. The CDR3 reads CASSATLAGRSDTQYF. The CDR3 DNA sequence: TGTGCCAGCAGCGCAACCTTAGCGGGGCGCTCAGATACGCAGTATTTT.

As for this clone: Within the sample, other DNA sequences also encode this same CDR3. The gene calls are TRBV29-1 and TRBJ1-2; D may be TRBD1 (5 bases). Between the trimmed V and J ends, which lost 3 bases and 2 bases, there was a span of 10 bases. Germline V gives CDR1 SQVTM, CDR2 ANQGSEA. This CDR3 region has 13 residues. The CDR3: CSVETASNYGYTF. In nucleotides, the CDR3 is TGCAGCGTTGAGACAGCATCCAACTATGGCTACACCTTC.

The genes are TRBV19 and TRBJ2-2; TRBD1 aligns across 10 bases. Germline V gives CDR1 LNHDA, CDR2 SQIVND (reference sequence). V was clipped by 5 bases and J by 4 bases; unmatched bases: 7. The CDR3 sequence is 16 residues long. Here the CDR3 reads CASSARQGAFTGELFF. CDR3 nucleotide sequence: TGTGCCAGTAGTGCAAGACAGGGGGCCTTCACCGGGGAGCTGTTTTTT.